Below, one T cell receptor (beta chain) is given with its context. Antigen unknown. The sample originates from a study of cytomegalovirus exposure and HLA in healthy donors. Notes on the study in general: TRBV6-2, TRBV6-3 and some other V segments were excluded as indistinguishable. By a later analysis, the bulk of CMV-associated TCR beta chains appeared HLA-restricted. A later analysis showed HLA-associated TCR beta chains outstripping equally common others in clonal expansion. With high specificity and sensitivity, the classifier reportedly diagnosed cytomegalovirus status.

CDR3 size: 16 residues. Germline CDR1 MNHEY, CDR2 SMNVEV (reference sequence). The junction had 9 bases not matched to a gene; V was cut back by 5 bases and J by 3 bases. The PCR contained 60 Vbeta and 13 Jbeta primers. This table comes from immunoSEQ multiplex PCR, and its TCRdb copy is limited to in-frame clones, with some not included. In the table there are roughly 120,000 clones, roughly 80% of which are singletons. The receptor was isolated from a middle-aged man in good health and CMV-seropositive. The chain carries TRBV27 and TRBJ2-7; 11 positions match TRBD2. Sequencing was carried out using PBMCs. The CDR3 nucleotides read TGTGCCAGCAGTCTACGACCGACTAGCGGGATCTACGAGCAGTACTTC. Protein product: CASSLRPTSGIYEQYF.